The 28 T cell receptor beta chains below were found in one sample sequenced in a study of T cell responses to AZD1222 COVID-19 vaccine. Profiling relied on immunoSEQ multiplex PCR, and the TCRdb table lists in-frame clones only, not all of them. This sample has about 130,000 clones, with 89% found just once. Source: peripheral blood, taken 28 days after the second AZD1222 dose. The receptors stem from an adult who received the AZD1222 COVID-19 vaccine.

The chain combines TRBV5-6 with TRBJ2-1; D tentatively fits TRBD1 or TRBD2 (5 bases each). Trimming removed 4 bases at V and 4 bases at J, with 12 bases between. CDR1 and CDR2 from the germline V gene are SGHDT and YYEEEE. CDR3 length: 14 residues. The CDR3 region is CASSPPGRYNEQFF. The DNA for the CDR3 is TGTGCCAGCAGCCCTCCGGGGCGTTACAATGAGCAGTTCTTC.

The chain uses TRBV12-3 or TRBV12-4 and TRBJ1-2, with D uncertain. This CDR3 comprises 11 residues. V lost 6 bases and J 8 bases, leaving 10 bases between the germline ends. This CDR3 is CASSRLAGYTF. Written as DNA, the CDR3 is TGTGCCAGCAGCCGCCTGGCCGGCTACACCTTC.

This clone was detected only a few times. The chain combines TRBV24-1 with TRBJ2-5; D is perhaps TRBD2 (5 bases). Germline V gene sequence: CDR1 KGHDR, CDR2 SFDVKD. The CDR3 extends over 15 amino acids. Trimming pared 4 bases from V and 2 bases from J, leaving 13 bases between. The CDR3 bases are TGTGCCACCAGTGAGGCCAGCGGCGATCAAGAGACCCAGTACTTC. Translation gives CATSEASGDQETQYF.

The chain is built from TRBV12-5 and TRBJ2-1, with 8 bases that match TRBD2. CDR1 is LGHNT and CDR2 is FRNRAP in the germline V gene. Germline trimming cut 6 bases from V and 4 bases from J; bases unmatched to any gene: 14. There are 17 residues in the CDR3. Written as DNA, the CDR3 is TGTGCTAGTGGCCCCCCTCTAGCGGGCACTTTATACAATGAGCAGTTCTTC. Translating gives CASGPPLAGTLYNEQFF.

The rearrangement links TRBV4-1 to TRBJ1-2; D remains unclear. V was shortened by 1 base and J by 7 bases, with 4 bases between the two germline ends. In germline, CDR1 is MGHRA, CDR2 YSYEKL. This CDR3 has 11 amino acids. The CDR3 spells CASSQARGYTF. CDR3 sequence (DNA): TGCGCCAGCAGCCAAGCCCGTGGCTACACCTTC.

The rearrangement links TRBV19 to TRBJ1-2; D is uncertain. CDR1 is LNHDA and CDR2 is SQIVND in the germline V gene (reference sequence). The ends were cut back, 5 bases at V and 5 bases at J, with 6 bases in the middle. The CDR3 is 11 amino acids. CDR3 in DNA: TGTGCCAGTAGTGAGGAGTATGGCTACACCTTC. Its protein is CASSEEYGYTF.

This chain joins TRBV6-1 and TRBJ1-1, with unresolved D. This CDR3 is 13 amino acids long. CDR1 is MNHNS, CDR2 SASEGT, per germline. The V end lost 3 bases, the J end lost 0 bases, and 5 bases lay between the germline ends. CDR3: CASSDQVNTEAFF. The CDR3 DNA is TGTGCCAGCAGTGATCAAGTGAACACTGAAGCTTTCTTT.

The rearrangement joins TRBV19 to TRBJ2-2, with 11 bases matching TRBD1. Germline assignment: CDR1 LNHDA and CDR2 SQIVND (reference sequence). The CDR3 extends over 17 amino acids. J was trimmed by 2 bases and V by 5 bases; bases with no gene match: 7. CDR3 sequence (DNA): TGTGCCAGTAGTCTAATCGGACAGGGGGCTAACACCGGGGAGCTGTTTTTT. Translating gives CASSLIGQGANTGELFF. Looking up the rest from reference TRBV19 and TRBJ2-2 gives the full variable domain: DGGITQSPKYLFRKEGQNVTLSCEQNLNHDAMYWYRQDPGQGLRLIYYSQIVNDFQKGDIAEGYSVSREKKESFPLTVTSAQKNPTAFYLCASSLIGQGANTGELFFGEGSRLTVL.

The chain couples TRBV7-9 to TRBJ1-2; TRBD1 is a possible D gene (5 bases). This CDR3 is built from 13 residues. V lost 3 bases to trimming and J lost 4 bases, with 9 bases between them. CDR1 and CDR2 (germline): SEHNR, FQNEAQ (reference sequence). For the CDR3, the DNA is TGTGCCAGCAGCTTCGACAGCTTCTATGGCTACACCTTC. This sequence encodes CASSFDSFYGYTF. Drawing the rest from reference TRBV7-9 and TRBJ1-2, the complete variable domain is DTGVSQNPRHKITKRGQNVTFRCDPISEHNRLYWYRQTLGQGPEFLTYFQNEAQLEKSRLLSDRFSAERPKGSFSTLEIQRTEQGDSAMYLCASSFDSFYGYTFGSGTRLTVV.

The V and J genes are TRBV24-1 and TRBJ2-5, with TRBD1 as a possible D gene (5 bases). V was shortened by 2 bases and J by 5 bases, with 11 bases between the two germline ends. The CDR3 is 14 amino acids. Germline CDR1 is KGHDR and CDR2 is SFDVKD. In nucleotides, the CDR3 is TGTGCCACCAGTGATTCAGGGAATGTGGAGACCCAGTACTTC. Its translation: CATSDSGNVETQYF.

The chain combines TRBV20-1 with TRBJ2-1; D gene uncertain. CDR1 and CDR2 from the germline V gene are DFQATT and SNEGSKA (reference sequence). The CDR3 runs 11 residues. V was shortened by 6 bases and J by 7 bases, with 10 bases between the two germline ends. The CDR3 region is CSASHGNEQFF. Here the CDR3 DNA reads TGCAGTGCCTCCCACGGGAATGAGCAGTTCTTC.

The chain carries TRBV7-7 and TRBJ2-7; 8 bases fit TRBD1. This CDR3 comprises 14 residues. The germline V gene has CDR1 SSHAT and CDR2 FNYEAQ (reference sequence). The trim removed 4 bases at V and 4 bases at J, leaving 6 bases unmatched. The CDR3 sequence is CASSSGTGNYEQYF. CDR3 in DNA: TGTGCCAGCAGCTCCGGGACAGGCAATTACGAGCAGTACTTC.

The chain links TRBV2 to TRBJ1-3; D is ambiguous. Germline CDR1 is SNHLY and CDR2 is FYNNEI. The germline V and J ends were trimmed by 6 bases and 0 bases, with 6 bases remaining between them. The length of the CDR3 is 13 residues. The CDR3 nucleotides are TGTGCCAGCAGAACAGCCTCTGGAAACACCATATATTTT. Protein product: CASRTASGNTIYF.

The chain couples TRBV5-4 to TRBJ2-2; TRBD1 agrees at 7 bases. The CDR3 loop spans 16 amino acids. Germline lookup yields CDR1 SGHNT and CDR2 YYREEE (reference sequence). With V trimmed by 5 bases and J by 0 bases, 7 bases remained unmatched. In DNA form, the CDR3 reads TGTGCCAGCAGGTATACCGGGACAGCGAACACCGGGGAGCTGTTTTTT. Its protein product is CASRYTGTANTGELFF.

This clone was found once. The V call is TRBV10-1, the J call TRBJ2-3, with D possibly being TRBD1 (6 bases). There are 13 residues in the CDR3. V was cut by 3 bases and J by 6 bases, with 10 bases left in between. Germline V gene sequence: CDR1 WNHNN, CDR2 SYGVQD (reference sequence). CDR3 sequence reads: CASSEGQLDTQYF. CDR3 coding DNA: TGCGCCAGCAGTGAAGGACAGTTGGATACGCAGTATTTT.

This chain connects TRBV7-2 to TRBJ1-3, with D perhaps TRBD1 (5 bases). CDR3 length equals 15 residues. The V end was cut by 5 bases, the J end by 3 bases, with 14 bases between. CDR1 and CDR2 (germline): SGHTA, FQGNSA. CDR3 residues: CASSPVGTVGNTIYF. In DNA, the CDR3 is TGTGCCAGCAGCCCAGTAGGGACTGTTGGAAACACCATATATTTT. The full variable domain, its missing parts supplied by reference TRBV7-2 and TRBJ1-3, is GAGVSQSPSNKVTEKGKDVELRCDPISGHTALYWYRQSLGQGLEFLIYFQGNSAPDKSGLPSDRFSAERTGGSVSTLTIQRTQQEDSAVYLCASSPVGTVGNTIYFGEGSWLTVV.

CDR3 sequence reads: CASSPGTAFYGYTF. CDR3 coding DNA: TGTGCCAGCAGCCCTGGGACAGCCTTTTATGGCTACACCTTC. V gene TRBV11-1 combines with J gene TRBJ1-2, with TRBD1 matching 7 bases. The CDR3 runs 14 residues. The V gene end was trimmed by 5 bases and the J gene end by 5 bases; junction bases not matched to a gene: 8. Germline values: CDR1 SGHAT, CDR2 FQDESV (reference sequence).

The J gene is TRBJ1-5, the V gene TRBV7-2; 7 bases are a match to TRBD1. Germline V CDR1 and CDR2: SGHTA, FQGNSA. V dropped 3 bases and J dropped 7; count of bases not matched to a gene: 6. The CDR3 loop spans 14 amino acids. In nucleotides, the CDR3 is TGTGCCAGCAGCTTCAGGACAGGCCGACAGCCCCAGCATTTT. This gives the protein CASSFRTGRQPQHF.

Of note for this clone: Additional DNA sequences in this sample encode the identical CDR3. The chain has TRBV5-1 and TRBJ2-7; a possible D gene is TRBD1 (6 bases). The CDR3 spans 14 residues. Germline V CDR1 and CDR2: SGHRS, YFSETQ. V was cut by 0 bases and J by 2 bases, with 9 bases left in between. The CDR3 coding sequence is TGCGCCAGCAGCTTGGGGACAGCCACCTACGAGCAGTACTTC. Translation gives CASSLGTATYEQYF.

The J gene is TRBJ2-6, the V gene TRBV18; D is uncertain. Looked up from germline, CDR1 is KGHSH and CDR2 is LQKENI. The ends were cut back, 8 bases at V and 4 bases at J, with 12 bases in the middle. The length of the CDR3 is 14 residues. The CDR3 nucleotides are TGTGCCAGCCACCCAGGAGACGGGGCCAACGTCCTGACTTTC. Protein: CASHPGDGANVLTF.

This clone was counted once. The CDR3 DNA follows: TGTGCCAGCAGCAAAGAAGGGGGTACAAACTATGGCTACACCTTC. It translates to CASSKEGGTNYGYTF. The V and J genes are TRBV21-1 and TRBJ1-2; TRBD1 is the table's D call, not checked against the DNA. TRBV21-1 is flagged as a pseudogene. The CDR3 is 15 amino acids.

This chain links TRBV19 with TRBJ2-5; D possibly corresponds to TRBD2 (6 bases). CDR1 and CDR2 from the germline V gene are LNHDA and SQIVND (reference sequence). The ends were cut back, 1 base at V and 1 base at J, with 10 bases in the middle. The CDR3 sequence is 15 residues long. In nucleotides, the CDR3 is TGTGCCAGTAGTATAGGGGGTAGCGGCCAAGAGACCCAGTACTTC. Translating it yields CASSIGGSGQETQYF.

The chain joins TRBV29-1 to TRBJ2-7; either TRBD1 or TRBD2 may supply D (5 bases each). Per the germline V gene, CDR1 is SQVTM and CDR2 is ANQGSEA. This CDR3 is 16 amino acids long. V was pared by 0 bases and J by 0 bases, with 15 bases between. The DNA of the CDR3 is TGCAGCGTTGAAGATCGGGGCGGGCTGAGCTCCTACGAGCAGTACTTC. It encodes CSVEDRGGLSSYEQYF.

This chain links TRBV19 with TRBJ2-1; maybe TRBD2 (5 bases). The ends were cut back, 10 bases at V and 4 bases at J, with 17 bases in the middle. Per germline, CDR1 LNHDA and CDR2 SQIVND (reference sequence). The CDR3 has 14 residues. The CDR3 loop reads CATTQSGSYNEQFF. CDR3 nucleotide sequence: TGTGCCACGACCCAGTCGGGATCTTACAATGAGCAGTTCTTC.

This clone was counted a few times. The chain employs TRBV11-3 and TRBJ1-1, with a possible D match to TRBD1 (6 bases). The CDR3 is 13 amino acids. The ends were cut back, 7 bases at V and 5 bases at J, with 14 bases in the middle. In germline, CDR1 is SGHNT, CDR2 YENEEA. CDR3 bases: TGTGCCAGCAAGGGAGGGGGGATGACTGAAGCTTTCTTT. Translating gives CASKGGGMTEAFF.

This sequence joins TRBV18 and TRBJ1-2, with a tentative D call TRBD1 (5 bases). V dropped 2 bases and J dropped 7 bases, with 11 bases sitting between them. The CDR3 is 13 residues long. Looked up from germline, CDR1 is KGHSH and CDR2 is LQKENI. CDR3 residues: CASSPARESGYTF. Written as DNA, the CDR3 is TGTGCCAGCTCACCAGCCAGGGAAAGTGGCTACACCTTC.

The chain recombines TRBV10-3 with TRBJ1-2; 8 positions agree with TRBD1. CDR3 length: 13 amino acids. CDR1 ENHRY and CDR2 SYGVKD come from the germline V gene. V lost 6 bases, J lost 1 base, and 1 base stayed unmatched. The CDR3 loop reads CAIRTGVNYGYTF. In DNA, the CDR3 is TGTGCCATCAGGACAGGGGTTAACTATGGCTACACCTTC.

The chain is built from TRBV19 and TRBJ1-3; D call uncertain. This CDR3 has 13 residues. Trimming took off 5 bases at V and 8 bases at J, with 13 bases between the two ends. CDR1 LNHDA and CDR2 SQIVND come from the germline V gene (reference sequence). The CDR3 DNA follows: TGTGCCAGTAGTTCTCGACCCGGGGACACCATATATTTT. It codes for CASSSRPGDTIYF.